Each of the 14 T cell receptor beta chains below was sequenced from the same sample in a study of blood T cell repertoires in COVID-19. Libraries were prepared by immunoSEQ multiplex PCR; TCRdb keeps only in-frame clonotypes and omits some of them. This table holds some 240,000 clones, approximately 92% found once. The sequencing sample was made of peripheral blood. Receptors were obtained from a woman aged 40 to 50 who had recovered from COVID-19.

J is TRBJ1-5 and V is TRBV19; tentatively, D is TRBD1 (6 bases). Germline CDR1 and CDR2: LNHDA and SQIVND (reference sequence). V gave up 4 bases and J gave up 5 bases, with 18 bases separating them. CDR3 length: 16 amino acids. The CDR3 loop reads CASSRNTGRRDQPQHF. The CDR3 nucleotides read TGTGCCAGTAGTAGAAATACAGGGAGAAGGGATCAGCCCCAGCATTTT.

The chain uses TRBV5-1 and TRBJ2-3, with 10 bases matching TRBD2. This CDR3 region has 16 residues. The ends lost 4 bases at V and 3 bases at J; junction bases unmatched: 8. The germline CDR1 and CDR2 sequences are SGHRS and YFSETQ. The CDR3 protein is CASSPGSGRGTDTQYF. The CDR3 nucleotides read TGCGCCAGCAGCCCGGGAAGCGGGAGGGGAACAGATACGCAGTATTTT.

The chain employs TRBV6-1 and TRBJ2-2, with D tentatively TRBD1 (5 bases). Looked up from germline, CDR1 is MNHNS and CDR2 is SASEGT. Trimming took 1 base from V and 4 from J, leaving 19 bases between them. The CDR3 has 18 amino acids. This chain's CDR3 is CASSEGAGILGRTGELFF. The CDR3 DNA is TGTGCCAGCAGTGAAGGCGCAGGGATTTTGGGTCGCACCGGGGAGCTGTTTTTT.

The J gene is TRBJ2-7, the V gene TRBV7-9; D is uncertain. The CDR3 has 12 amino acids. CDR1 SEHNR and CDR2 FQNEAQ come from the germline V gene (reference sequence). Trimming shortened V by 5 bases and J by 10 bases, and 15 bases separated the two germline ends. DNA of the CDR3: TGTGCCAGCAGCGCGGCTTTGGGTTCTCAGTACGTC. Protein product: CASSAALGSQYV.

The J gene is TRBJ2-5, the V gene TRBV7-2; 9 positions match TRBD2. Germline V CDR1 and CDR2: SGHTA, FQGNSA. This CDR3 has 16 amino acids. V gave up 1 base and J gave up 2 bases; unmatched junction bases: 5. The CDR3 coding sequence is TGTGCCAGCAGCTTAGTCACTAGCGGGCATCAAGAGACCCAGTACTTC. Its translation is CASSLVTSGHQETQYF.

V is TRBV28 and J is TRBJ2-7; the D is unclear. This CDR3 region has 14 residues. CDR1 and CDR2 (germline): MDHEN, SYDVKM. Trimming took 6 bases from V and 3 from J, leaving 15 bases between them. CDR3 bases: TGTGCCAGCAGCGGGTCAGAACACAACTACGAGCAGTACTTC. Translating it yields CASSGSEHNYEQYF.

The chain has TRBV7-9 and TRBJ1-5; no reliable D call. Germline-derived CDR1 and CDR2 are SEHNR and FQNEAQ (reference sequence). The CDR3 extends over 13 amino acids. Between the trimmed V and J ends, which lost 1 base and 2 bases, there was a span of 3 bases. The CDR3 is CASSLVGNQPQHF. The CDR3 region has the DNA TGTGCCAGCAGCTTAGTAGGCAATCAGCCCCAGCATTTT.

V and J are TRBV5-6 and TRBJ2-2, with D perhaps TRBD1 (6 bases). Germline CDR1 SGHDT, CDR2 YYEEEE. The CDR3 length is 15 residues. Between the trimmed V and J ends, which lost 1 base and 0 bases, there was a span of 7 bases. This CDR3 reads CASSLQGSNTGELFF. Written as DNA, the CDR3 is TGTGCCAGCAGCTTGCAGGGGTCGAACACCGGGGAGCTGTTTTTT.

This clone has only one observation. CDR3 region: CASSLGQTNEKLFF. The CDR3 DNA sequence: TGTGCCAGCAGTTTAGGACAGACCAATGAAAAACTGTTTTTT. This chain connects TRBV28 to TRBJ1-4; maybe TRBD1 (6 bases). V lost 2 bases, J lost 5 bases, and 9 bases lay in between. CDR3 length: 14 amino acids. Germline CDR1 MDHEN, CDR2 SYDVKM.

The J gene is TRBJ1-1, the V gene TRBV7-2; D gene ambiguous. Trimming took off 0 bases at V and 3 bases at J, with 5 bases between the two ends. This CDR3 region has 13 residues. Germline CDR1 and CDR2: SGHTA and FQGNSA. As DNA, the CDR3 is TGTGCCAGCAGCTTAGCTATCGACACTGAAGCTTTCTTT. This sequence encodes CASSLAIDTEAFF.

The chain joins TRBV7-8 to TRBJ2-2; D perhaps matches TRBD2 (5 bases). Germline V gene data show CDR1 as SGHVS and CDR2 as FQNEAQ. V lost 5 bases to trimming and J lost 6 bases, with 22 bases between them. The CDR3 loop spans 17 amino acids. This CDR3 is CASSPISLAMVAGELFF. In DNA form, the CDR3 reads TGTGCCAGCAGCCCTATCTCTCTAGCAATGGTGGCCGGGGAGCTGTTTTTT.

The chain employs TRBV10-3 and TRBJ1-4, with a possible D match to TRBD1 (6 bases). Germline assignment: CDR1 ENHRY and CDR2 SYGVKD. V lost 0 bases to trimming and J lost 4 bases, with 9 bases between them. The CDR3 totals 15 residues. CDR3 region: CAISESDSFNEKLFF. CDR3 nucleotides: TGTGCCATCAGTGAGTCGGACAGTTTTAATGAAAAACTGTTTTTT.

The CDR3 spells CASSQGGTGGGYTF. CDR3 sequence (DNA): TGTGCCAGCAGCCAAGGGGGCACCGGAGGTGGCTACACCTTC. V gene TRBV7-9 combines with J gene TRBJ1-2; TRBD1 matches at 7 bases. The CDR3 runs 14 residues. Looked up from germline, CDR1 is SEHNR and CDR2 is FQNEAQ (reference sequence). J lost 7 bases, V lost 5 bases, and 10 bases had no gene match.

The chain employs TRBV3-1 (or the pseudogene TRBV3-2) and TRBJ2-5, with 13 bases lining up with TRBD2. The CDR3 spans 15 residues. The V and J ends lost 6 bases and 5 bases, in that order; junction bases with no gene match: 6. CDR1 is LGHDT and CDR2 is YNNKEL in the germline V gene (reference sequence). The CDR3 loop is CASSSGLAGVETQYF. The CDR3 nucleotides are TGTGCCAGCAGTTCAGGACTAGCGGGGGTGGAGACCCAGTACTTC.